These T cell receptor beta chains were read from a single sample in a study of T cells in Graves' hyperthyroidism and ophthalmopathy. TCRdb reprocessed the multiplex PCR reads with MiXCR, giving one entry per CDR3 protein. The sample carries some 700,000 distinct CDR3 sequences, around 16% recorded once. Material: blood. The receptor source for this set is a middle-aged man with Graves' hyperthyroidism. Each CDR3 is given with its conserved first and last residue. D genes are given only for firm matches. Size tells how often a clone was seen (once, few, many) or the class of an expanded clone, and some rows leave it out.

v_gene	d_gene	abundance	j_gene	CDR3aa	CDR3nt
TRBV2	TRBD2	many	TRBJ2-5	CASSLFSGTQETQYF	TGTGCCAGCAGCCTTTTCAGCGGGACCCAAGAGACCCAGTACTTC
TRBV9	-	-	TRBJ1-5	CASSVGEGLYQPQHF	TGTGCCAGCAGCGTAGGGGAAGGGCTTTATCAGCCCCAGCATTTT
TRBV5-4	-	-	TRBJ2-7	CASSSPDREDYEQYF	TGTGCCAGCAGCTCCCCCGACAGGGAGGACTACGAGCAGTACTTC
TRBV7-2	-	many	TRBJ2-5	CASSQEEVETQYF	TGTGCCAGCAGCCAGGAGGAGGTGGAGACCCAGTACTTC
TRBV20-1	TRBD1	few	TRBJ1-1	CSARDPQGRGIEAFF	TGCAGTGCTAGAGACCCACAGGGGAGAGGGATCGAAGCTTTCTTT
TRBV5-1	TRBD2	-	TRBJ2-3	CASSLLGSAREGGSDTQYF	TGCGCCAGCAGCCTATTAGGATCTGCGCGGGAGGGCGGGTCAGATACGCAGTATTTT
TRBV6-1	TRBD1	many	TRBJ2-1	CASDGLRDSQSYNEQFF	TGTGCCAGCGACGGCCTCAGGGACAGTCAATCCTACAATGAGCAGTTCTTC
TRBV3-1	TRBD2	-	TRBJ2-3	CASSQGGLAGGGTDTQYF	TGTGCCAGCAGCCAAGGGGGACTAGCGGGAGGGGGGACAGATACGCAGTATTTT
TRBV19	-	few	TRBJ2-7	CASSIVPGTKTTSYEQYF	TGTGCCAGTAGTATAGTCCCGGGGACAAAAACTACCTCCTACGAGCAGTACTTC
TRBV29-1	-	-	TRBJ1-2	CSVNANYGYTF	TGCAGCGTTAATGCTAACTATGGCTACACCTTC
TRBV7-9	TRBD1	-	TRBJ1-5	CASSSGQGPQHF	TGTGCCAGCAGCTCGGGACAGGGGCCCCAGCATTTT
TRBV11-2	-	many	TRBJ1-2	CASSPDVAANYGYTF	TGTGCCAGCAGCCCAGATGTAGCAGCCAACTATGGCTACACCTTC
TRBV7-9	-	many	TRBJ2-1	CASSYIPSSQVDEQFF	TGTGCCAGCAGCTATATCCCCAGCTCCCAGGTGGATGAGCAGTTCTTC
TRBV28	TRBD1	-	TRBJ2-7	CASSLLDDRGPHEQYF	TGTGCCAGCAGTTTACTTGACGACAGGGGGCCACACGAGCAGTACTTC
TRBV5-4	TRBD1	many	TRBJ2-5	CASSQGQGLEETQYF	TGTGCCAGCAGCCAGGGACAGGGGTTAGAAGAGACCCAGTACTTC
TRBV19	-	-	TRBJ2-7	CASSPLGGGSEQYF	TGTGCCAGTAGTCCTCTTGGTGGGGGCAGCGAGCAGTACTTC
TRBV13	TRBD1	many	TRBJ1-1	CASSARGVEEAFF	TGTGCCAGCAGCGCCAGGGGGGTGGAAGAAGCTTTCTTT
TRBV28	TRBD1	few	TRBJ2-7	CASSETGLSYEQYF	TGTGCCAGCAGTGAGACAGGGCTATCCTACGAGCAGTACTTC
TRBV4-1	TRBD2	few	TRBJ2-1	CASSQAASGRYEQFF	TGCGCCAGCAGCCAAGCGGCTAGCGGGAGGTATGAGCAGTTCTTC
TRBV27	-	many	TRBJ2-7	CASSFNGASYEQYF	TGTGCCAGCAGTTTTAATGGGGCCTCCTACGAGCAGTACTTC
TRBV12-3/TRBV12-4	-	many	TRBJ2-5	CASSTSTGPETQYF	TGTGCCAGCAGTACCTCCACAGGGCCGGAGACCCAGTACTTC
TRBV28	-	-	TRBJ2-7	CASSLPASSYEQYF	TGTGCCAGCAGCCTGCCCGCCTCATCCTACGAGCAGTACTTC
TRBV4-1	-	-	TRBJ2-5	CASSQKTGYQETQYF	TGCGCCAGCAGCCAAAAAACAGGGTACCAAGAGACCCAGTACTTC
TRBV11-2	TRBD2	many	TRBJ2-7	CASSSGLAYEQYF	TGTGCCAGCAGCTCGGGACTAGCCTACGAGCAGTACTTC
TRBV10-2	TRBD1	-	TRBJ2-7	CASRPSGTGHEQYF	TGCGCCAGCAGACCCTCCGGGACAGGGCACGAGCAGTACTTC
TRBV7-2	-	few	TRBJ2-7	CASSLVRATYEQYF	TGTGCCAGCAGCTTAGTCAGGGCGACCTACGAGCAGTACTTC
TRBV5-1	TRBD2	-	TRBJ2-1	CASQLSSGSYNEQFF	TGCGCCAGCCAGCTGTCTAGCGGCTCCTACAATGAGCAGTTCTTC
TRBV2	-	many	TRBJ1-2	CASSETYLTYGYTF	TGTGCCAGCAGTGAAACGTATCTAACTTATGGCTACACCTTC
TRBV2	TRBD1	many	TRBJ1-5	CASRGQVPEQPQHF	TGTGCCAGCAGAGGACAGGTACCAGAACAGCCCCAGCATTTT
TRBV4-1	-	few	TRBJ1-1	CASSQDRVRGDWTEAFF	TGCGCCAGCAGCCAAGATCGGGTGCGAGGGGATTGGACTGAAGCTTTCTTT
TRBV18	TRBD1	-	TRBJ1-1	CASPPAGQGMGTAFF	TGTGCCAGCCCACCTGCTGGACAGGGGATGGGCACGGCTTTCTTT
TRBV11-2	-	many	TRBJ1-1	CASSTRTSDRLNTEAFF	TGTGCCAGCAGCACCCGAACATCAGACAGGTTGAACACTGAAGCTTTCTTT
TRBV6-4	-	-	TRBJ2-3	CASREDNPDTQYF	TGTGCCAGCAGAGAAGATAACCCAGATACGCAGTATTTT
TRBV28	-	many	TRBJ1-3	CASYSGGTIYF	TGTGCCAGCTACTCCGGGGGCACCATATATTTT
TRBV10-1	-	few	TRBJ2-7	CASAKGGTAYEQYF	TGCGCCAGCGCCAAGGGAGGGACAGCCTACGAGCAGTACTTC
TRBV30	-	many	TRBJ2-5	CAWSVPLDREETQYF	TGTGCCTGGAGTGTACCACTCGATAGGGAAGAGACCCAGTACTTC
TRBV5-1	-	few	TRBJ2-7	CASSFELGPSYEQYF	TGCGCCAGCAGCTTTGAACTCGGTCCTTCCTACGAGCAGTACTTC
TRBV12-3/TRBV12-4	-	many	TRBJ2-4	CASRKTRGPLAKNIQYF	TGTGCCAGCAGGAAGACCAGGGGCCCTCTAGCCAAAAACATTCAGTACTTC
TRBV29-1	TRBD1	many	TRBJ2-1	CSVATGVGYNEQFF	TGCAGCGTTGCCACAGGGGTGGGGTACAATGAGCAGTTCTTC
TRBV7-3	-	-	TRBJ2-1	CASRPPGTPEQFF	TGTGCCAGCAGGCCACCGGGAACGCCTGAGCAGTTCTTC
TRBV2	TRBD2	many	TRBJ2-4	CASSEAGLAGDIQYF	TGTGCCAGCAGTGAAGCAGGACTAGCGGGAGACATTCAGTACTTC
TRBV6-2/TRBV6-3	TRBD2	few	TRBJ2-7	CASRPLAGASYEQYF	TGTGCCAGCAGACCACTAGCGGGAGCCTCCTACGAGCAGTACTTC
TRBV11-2	-	many	TRBJ1-5	CASSPTGDQPQHF	TGTGCCAGCAGCCCCACCGGGGATCAGCCCCAGCATTTT
TRBV10-3	-	many	TRBJ2-3	CAISESTGSDTQYF	TGTGCCATCAGTGAGTCGACGGGGTCAGATACGCAGTATTTT
TRBV24-1	-	-	TRBJ1-5	CATSPNSGQPQHF	TGTGCCACCAGTCCAAATTCTGGACAGCCCCAGCATTTT
TRBV5-1	-	many	TRBJ1-1	CASSLDGYMNTEAFF	TGCGCCAGCAGCTTGGATGGTTACATGAACACTGAAGCTTTCTTT
TRBV7-9	TRBD2	many	TRBJ2-7	CASSRLLAESPHEQYF	TGTGCCAGCAGCCGATTACTAGCGGAGTCACCCCACGAGCAGTACTTC
TRBV12-3/TRBV12-4	TRBD1	many	TRBJ2-1	CASSPGTGQQFF	TGTGCCAGCAGCCCCGGGACAGGGCAACAGTTCTTC
TRBV4-1	-	few	TRBJ2-7	CASSQVPGPSYEQYF	TGCGCCAGCAGCCAAGTCCCGGGACCCTCCTACGAGCAGTACTTC
TRBV6-1	TRBD2	-	TRBJ2-2	CASTGGSGRATGELFF	TGTGCCAGCACGGGGGGGAGCGGGAGGGCCACCGGGGAGCTGTTTTTT
TRBV5-1	TRBD2	many	TRBJ2-3	CASSPGTSASTDTQYF	TGCGCCAGCAGCCCGGGGACTAGCGCTTCCACAGATACGCAGTATTTT